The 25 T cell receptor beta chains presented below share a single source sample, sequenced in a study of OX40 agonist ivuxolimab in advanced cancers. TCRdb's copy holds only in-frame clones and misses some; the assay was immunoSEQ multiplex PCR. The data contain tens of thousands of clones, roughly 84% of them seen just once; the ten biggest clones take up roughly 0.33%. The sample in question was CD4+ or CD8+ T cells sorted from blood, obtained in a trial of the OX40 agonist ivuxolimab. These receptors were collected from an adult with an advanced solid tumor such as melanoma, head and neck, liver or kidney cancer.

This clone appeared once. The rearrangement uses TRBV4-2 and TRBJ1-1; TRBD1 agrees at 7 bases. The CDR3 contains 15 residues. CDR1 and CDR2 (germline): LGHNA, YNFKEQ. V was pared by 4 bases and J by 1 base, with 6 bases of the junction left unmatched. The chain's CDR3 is CASSLPTGRNTEAFF. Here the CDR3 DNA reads TGTGCCAGCAGCCTACCGACAGGGAGGAACACTGAAGCTTTCTTT.

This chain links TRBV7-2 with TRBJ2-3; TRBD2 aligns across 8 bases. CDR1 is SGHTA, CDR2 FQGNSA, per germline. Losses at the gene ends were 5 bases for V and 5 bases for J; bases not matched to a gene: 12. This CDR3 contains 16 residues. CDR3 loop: CASSPYSGTARDTQYF. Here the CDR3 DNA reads TGTGCCAGCAGCCCCTATAGCGGGACCGCAAGAGATACGCAGTATTTT.

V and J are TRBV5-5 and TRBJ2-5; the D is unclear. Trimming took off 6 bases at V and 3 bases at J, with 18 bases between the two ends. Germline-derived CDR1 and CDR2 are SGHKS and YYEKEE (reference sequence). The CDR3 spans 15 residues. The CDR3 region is CASNPTSEVKETQYF. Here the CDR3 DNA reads TGTGCCAGCAACCCGACTTCTGAGGTTAAAGAGACCCAGTACTTC.

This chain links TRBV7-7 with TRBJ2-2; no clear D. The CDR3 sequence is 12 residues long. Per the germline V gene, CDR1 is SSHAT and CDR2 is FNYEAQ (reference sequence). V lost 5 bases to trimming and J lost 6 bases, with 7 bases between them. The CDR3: CASSLAAGELFF. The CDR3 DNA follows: TGTGCCAGCAGCCTGGCAGCCGGGGAGCTGTTTTTT.

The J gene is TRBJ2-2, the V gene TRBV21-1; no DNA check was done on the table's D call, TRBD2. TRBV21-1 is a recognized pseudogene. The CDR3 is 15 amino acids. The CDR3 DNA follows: TGTGCCAGCAGCCATTCCGGGAAAAACACCGGGGAGCTGTTTTTT. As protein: CASSHSGKNTGELFF.

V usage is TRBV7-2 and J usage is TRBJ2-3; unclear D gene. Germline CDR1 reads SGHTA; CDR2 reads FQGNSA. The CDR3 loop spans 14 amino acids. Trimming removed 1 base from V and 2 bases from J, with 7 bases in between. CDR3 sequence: CASSLDDLTDTQYF. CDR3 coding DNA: TGTGCCAGCAGCTTAGATGATCTCACAGATACGCAGTATTTT.

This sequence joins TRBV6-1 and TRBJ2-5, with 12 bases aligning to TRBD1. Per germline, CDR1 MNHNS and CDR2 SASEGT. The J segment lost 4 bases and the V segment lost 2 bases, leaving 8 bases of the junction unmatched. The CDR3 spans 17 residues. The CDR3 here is CASSETGTGGYGETQYF. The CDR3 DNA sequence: TGTGCCAGCAGTGAAACGGGGACAGGGGGCTATGGAGAGACCCAGTACTTC.

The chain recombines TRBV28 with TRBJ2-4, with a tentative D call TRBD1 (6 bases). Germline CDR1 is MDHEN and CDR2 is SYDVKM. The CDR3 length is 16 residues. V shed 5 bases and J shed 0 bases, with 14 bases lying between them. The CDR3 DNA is TGTGCCAGCAGTCGAACAGGGCTTTTAGCCAAAAACATTCAGTACTTC. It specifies CASSRTGLLAKNIQYF.

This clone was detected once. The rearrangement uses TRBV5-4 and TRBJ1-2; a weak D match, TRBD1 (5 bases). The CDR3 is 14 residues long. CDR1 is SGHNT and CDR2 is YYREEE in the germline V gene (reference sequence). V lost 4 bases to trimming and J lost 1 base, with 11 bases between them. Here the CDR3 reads CASSEDRFNYGYTF. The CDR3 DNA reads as TGTGCCAGCAGCGAAGACAGATTTAACTATGGCTACACCTTC.

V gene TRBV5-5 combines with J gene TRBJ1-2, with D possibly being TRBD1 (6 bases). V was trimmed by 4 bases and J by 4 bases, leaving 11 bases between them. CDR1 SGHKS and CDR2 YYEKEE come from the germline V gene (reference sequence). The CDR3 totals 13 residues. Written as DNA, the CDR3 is TGTGCCAGCAGCGAACAGGGAGGCTATGGCTACACCTTC. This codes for CASSEQGGYGYTF.

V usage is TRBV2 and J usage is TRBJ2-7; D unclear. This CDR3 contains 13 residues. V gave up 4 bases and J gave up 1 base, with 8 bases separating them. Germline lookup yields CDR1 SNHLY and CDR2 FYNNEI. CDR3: CASSVGRSYEQYV. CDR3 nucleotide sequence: TGTGCCAGCAGTGTTGGACGGTCCTACGAGCAGTACGTC.

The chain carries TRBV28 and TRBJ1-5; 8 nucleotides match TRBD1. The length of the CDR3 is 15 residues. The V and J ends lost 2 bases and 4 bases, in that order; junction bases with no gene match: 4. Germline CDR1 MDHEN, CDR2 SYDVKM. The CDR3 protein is CASSLGRGQNQPQHF. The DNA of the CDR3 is TGTGCCAGCAGTTTAGGCAGGGGGCAGAATCAGCCCCAGCATTTT.

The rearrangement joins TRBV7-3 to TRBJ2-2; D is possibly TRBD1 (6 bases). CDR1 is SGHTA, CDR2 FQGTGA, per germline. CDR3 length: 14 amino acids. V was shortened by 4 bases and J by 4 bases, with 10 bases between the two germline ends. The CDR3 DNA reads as TGTGCCAGCAGCTCCGGACAGACCACCGGGGAGCTGTTTTTT. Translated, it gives CASSSGQTTGELFF.

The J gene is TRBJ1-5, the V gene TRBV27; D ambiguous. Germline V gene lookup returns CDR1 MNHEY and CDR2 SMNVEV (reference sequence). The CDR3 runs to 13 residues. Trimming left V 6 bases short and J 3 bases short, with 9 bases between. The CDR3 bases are TGTGCCAGCAGCTTGTCAGTCAATCAGCCCCAGCATTTT. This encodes CASSLSVNQPQHF.

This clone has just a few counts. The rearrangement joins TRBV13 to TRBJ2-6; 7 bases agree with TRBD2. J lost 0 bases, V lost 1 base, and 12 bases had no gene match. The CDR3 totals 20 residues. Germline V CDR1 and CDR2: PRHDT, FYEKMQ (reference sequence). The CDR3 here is CASSLEVRGVALSGANVLTF. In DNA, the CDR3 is TGTGCCAGCAGCTTAGAGGTTCGGGGGGTGGCTCTCTCTGGGGCCAACGTCCTGACTTTC. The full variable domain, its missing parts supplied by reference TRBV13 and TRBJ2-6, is AAGVIQSPRHLIKEKRETATLKCYPIPRHDTVYWYQQGPGQDPQFLISFYEKMQSDKGSIPDRFSAQQFSDYHSELNMSSLELGDSALYFCASSLEVRGVALSGANVLTFGAGSRLTVL.

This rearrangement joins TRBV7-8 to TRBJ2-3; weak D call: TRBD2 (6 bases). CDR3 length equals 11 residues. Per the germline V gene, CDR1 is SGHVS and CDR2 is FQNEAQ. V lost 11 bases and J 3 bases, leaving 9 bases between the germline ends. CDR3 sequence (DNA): TGTGCCTGTGGAGGGACAGATACGCAGTATTTT. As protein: CACGGTDTQYF.

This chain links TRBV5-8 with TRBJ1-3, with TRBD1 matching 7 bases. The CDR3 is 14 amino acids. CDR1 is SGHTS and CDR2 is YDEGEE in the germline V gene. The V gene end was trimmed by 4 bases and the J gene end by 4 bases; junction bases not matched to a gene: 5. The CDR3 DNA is TGTGCCAGCAGCCCAGGGGGAACGGGAAACACCATATATTTT. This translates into CASSPGGTGNTIYF.

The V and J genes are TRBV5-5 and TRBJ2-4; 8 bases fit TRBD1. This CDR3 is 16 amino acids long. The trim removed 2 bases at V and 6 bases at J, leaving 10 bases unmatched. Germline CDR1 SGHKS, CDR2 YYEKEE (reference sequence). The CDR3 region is CASSLGPTGVRNIQYF. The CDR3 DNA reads TGTGCCAGCAGCTTAGGACCGACAGGGGTTCGAAACATTCAGTACTTC. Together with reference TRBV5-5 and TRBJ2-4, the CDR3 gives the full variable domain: DAGVTQSPTHLIKTRGQQVTLRCSPISGHKSVSWYQQVLGQGPQFIFQYYEKEERGRGNFPDRFSARQFPNYSSELNVNALLLGDSALYLCASSLGPTGVRNIQYFGAGTRLSVL.

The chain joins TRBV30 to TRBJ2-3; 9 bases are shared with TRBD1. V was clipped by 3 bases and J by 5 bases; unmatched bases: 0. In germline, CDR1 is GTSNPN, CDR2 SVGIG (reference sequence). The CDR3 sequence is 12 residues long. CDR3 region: CAWRTGGDTQYF. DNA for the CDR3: TGTGCCTGGAGGACAGGGGGAGATACGCAGTATTTT.

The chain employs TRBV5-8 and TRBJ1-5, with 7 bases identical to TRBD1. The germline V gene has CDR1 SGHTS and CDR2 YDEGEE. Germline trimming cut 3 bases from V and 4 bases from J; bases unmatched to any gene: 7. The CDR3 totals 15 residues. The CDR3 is CASSYHRGPNQPQHF. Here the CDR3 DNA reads TGTGCCAGCAGCTACCACAGGGGACCTAATCAGCCCCAGCATTTT.

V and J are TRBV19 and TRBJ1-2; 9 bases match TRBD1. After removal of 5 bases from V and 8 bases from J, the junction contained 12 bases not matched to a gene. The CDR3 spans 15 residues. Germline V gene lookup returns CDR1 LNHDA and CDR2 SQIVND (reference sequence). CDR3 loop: CASSPEGQGRGGYTF. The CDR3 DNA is TGTGCCAGTAGTCCGGAGGGACAGGGTAGAGGGGGCTACACCTTC.

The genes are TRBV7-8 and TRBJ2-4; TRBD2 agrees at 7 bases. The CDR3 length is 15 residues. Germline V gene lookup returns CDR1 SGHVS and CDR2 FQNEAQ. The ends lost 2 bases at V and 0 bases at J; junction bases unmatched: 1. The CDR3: CASSLRGGAKNIQYF. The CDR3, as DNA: TGTGCCAGCAGCTTACGCGGGGGAGCCAAAAACATTCAGTACTTC.

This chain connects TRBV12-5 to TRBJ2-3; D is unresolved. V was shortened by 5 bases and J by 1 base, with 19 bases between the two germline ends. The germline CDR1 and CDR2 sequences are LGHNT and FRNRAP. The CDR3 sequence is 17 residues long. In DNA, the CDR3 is TGTGCTAGTGGTCCGGATCCGGACGCGGCCGGCACAGATACGCAGTATTTT. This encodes CASGPDPDAAGTDTQYF.

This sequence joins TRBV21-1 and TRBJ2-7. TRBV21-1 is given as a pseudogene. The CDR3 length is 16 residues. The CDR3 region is CASSPRGVAVSYEQYF. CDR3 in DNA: TGTGCCAGCAGCCCGAGGGGGGTAGCGGTTTCTTACGAGCAGTACTTC.

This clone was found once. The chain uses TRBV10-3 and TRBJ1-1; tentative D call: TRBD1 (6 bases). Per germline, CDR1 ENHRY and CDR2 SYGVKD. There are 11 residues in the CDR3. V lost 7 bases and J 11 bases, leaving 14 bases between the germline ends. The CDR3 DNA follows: TGTGCCATCAAGGGGGAGGGAGAGGCTTTCTTT. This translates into CAIKGEGEAFF.